This is a list of T cell receptor beta chains from one sample in a study of shared clonotypes between healthy human individuals. Here immunoSEQ multiplex PCR was the method, and the copy in TCRdb shows in-frame clones only, minus some. The sample shows around 1.1 million clones, 70% to 80% of them seen only once. The specimen was memory CD4+ T cells from PBMCs. All receptors come from a man between 18 and 35 years old in good health. Some clones in this sample may be carry-over from other donors' samples. Each CDR3 is given with its conserved first and last residue. The order of the fields is D gene, J gene, clone size, V gene, CDR3 length, CDR3 protein, CDR3 DNA. A D gene is named only where the DNA matches it firmly. Some rows mark clone size as missing; the rest say once, few, many or name a class of expanded clone.

.	TRBJ2-7	.	TRBV21-1	13	CASSLGKGSEQYF	TGTGCCAGCAGCCTAGGGAAAGGGAGCGAGCAGTACTTC
.	TRBJ2-5	.	TRBV28	14	CASGKLGGFKTQYF	TGTGCCAGCGGCAAATTGGGAGGTTTCAAGACCCAGTACTTC
TRBD1	TRBJ1-2	.	TRBV5-4	16	CASSLGTGRYGYGYTF	TGTGCCAGCAGCTTGGGGACAGGGAGGTACGGCTATGGCTACACCTTC
.	TRBJ2-7	few	TRBV11-2	17	CASSLLQGVWRPYEQYF	TGTGCCAGCAGCTTGTTACAAGGTGTTTGGCGCCCCTACGAGCAGTACTTC
TRBD2	TRBJ2-2	.	TRBV28	15	CASSLAGAGTGELFF	TGTGCCAGCAGTCTAGCGGGAGCGGGCACCGGGGAGCTGTTTTTT
TRBD1	TRBJ2-1	.	TRBV2	20	CATVKGTGIRGLAEYNEQFF	TGTGCCACAGTAAAGGGGACAGGGATCCGAGGGCTAGCGGAATACAATGAGCAGTTCTTC
TRBD1	TRBJ2-2	once	TRBV18	15	CASSPGQANTGELFF	TGTGCCAGCTCACCAGGACAGGCGAACACCGGGGAGCTGTTTTTT
.	TRBJ1-3	.	TRBV2	14	CASSEQGGGNTIYF	TGTGCCAGCAGTGAACAGGGAGGTGGAAACACCATATATTTT
TRBD2	TRBJ2-1	.	TRBV28	15	CASSTLAGGAGEQFF	TGTGCCAGCAGTACACTAGCGGGAGGGGCCGGGGAGCAGTTCTTC
.	TRBJ2-7	.	TRBV28	16	CASSAAGTRDPYEQYF	TGTGCCAGCAGTGCTGCCGGGACAAGGGACCCCTACGAGCAGTACTTC
.	TRBJ2-2	few	TRBV5-5	14	CASSLFSNTGELFF	TGTGCCAGCAGCTTGTTCTCGAACACCGGGGAGCTGTTTTTT
.	TRBJ2-3	.	TRBV3-2	9	CASSQLRYF	TGTGCCAGCAGCCAACTAAGGTATTTT
.	TRBJ2-1	.	TRBV21-1	16	CASSKKTTAPINEQFF	TGTGCCAGCAGCAAGAAAACGACAGCTCCGATTAATGAGCAGTTCTTC
TRBD1	TRBJ2-5	.	TRBV5-1	13	CASSPGQQETQYF	TGCGCCAGCAGCCCGGGACAGCAAGAGACCCAGTACTTC
TRBD1	TRBJ2-7	few	TRBV7-9	13	CASSPGTGGAQYF	TGTGCCAGCAGCCCCGGGACAGGGGGTGCGCAGTACTTC
.	TRBJ1-3	.	TRBV28	15	CASSLFIPYGNTIYF	TGTGCCAGCAGTTTATTCATCCCTTATGGAAACACCATATATTTT
TRBD1	TRBJ1-2	.	TRBV5-1	13	CASRAGTGEGYTF	TGCGCCAGCAGGGCCGGGACAGGGGAAGGCTACACCTTC
.	TRBJ2-4	.	TRBV7-2	15	CASRPAGYTRNIQYF	TGTGCCAGCAGGCCTGCGGGGTACACTCGAAACATTCAGTACTTC
.	TRBJ2-5	.	TRBV30	12	CAWRPARETQYF	TGTGCCTGGAGACCAGCGCGGGAGACCCAGTACTTC
TRBD2	TRBJ2-2	.	TRBV9	16	CASTKEAGGHVGELFF	TGTGCCAGCACTAAGGAGGCGGGAGGGCATGTCGGGGAGCTGTTTTTT
.	TRBJ2-5	.	TRBV5-1	15	CASSLEGGEAETQYF	TGCGCCAGCAGCTTGGAGGGCGGGGAGGCGGAGACCCAGTACTTC
.	TRBJ2-5	.	TRBV15	13	CATSAGYQETQYF	TGTGCCACCAGCGCGGGGTACCAAGAGACCCAGTACTTC
.	TRBJ2-1	few	TRBV7-3	19	CASSLKPRDSPSSYNEQFF	TGTGCCAGCAGCTTAAAACCCAGGGACTCGCCGAGCTCCTACAATGAGCAGTTCTTC
.	TRBJ1-2	.	TRBV27	15	CASGRGEGRNYGYTF	TGTGCCAGCGGACGGGGGGAGGGTAGGAACTATGGCTACACCTTC
.	TRBJ2-7	.	TRBV14	13	CASSQDLGYEQYF	TGTGCCAGCAGCCAAGATCTGGGGTACGAGCAGTACTTC
TRBD2	TRBJ2-1	.	TRBV7-3	17	CASSLTSQRGSYNEQFF	TGTGCCAGCAGCTTAACAAGTCAGCGGGGCTCCTACAATGAGCAGTTCTTC
TRBD1	TRBJ2-3	.	TRBV15	18	CATSRDMWGTGGTDTQYF	TGTGCCACCAGCAGAGATATGTGGGGCACAGGGGGCACAGATACGCAGTATTTT
TRBD1	TRBJ1-1	once	TRBV28	14	CASRRPGGFGEAFF	TGTGCCAGCAGACGCCCAGGGGGCTTCGGCGAAGCTTTCTTT